Listed below are T cell receptor beta chains from one sample, sequenced in a study of regulatory T cells in long-lasting Graves disease. TCRdb re-called the multiplex PCR reads through MiXCR, storing one row per CDR3 protein. The table has 410,000 or so distinct CDR3 sequences, 15% seen once; the top ten hold 16%. The same data also contributed to another study, on T cells in Graves' hyperthyroidism and ophthalmopathy.

The sample was peripheral blood mononuclear cells (PBMCs), taken at new diagnosis, from a patient treated with antithyroid drugs. The receptors stem from a woman under 40 with Graves disease. The CDR3 runs from the conserved cysteine through the conserved F or W. The order of the fields is D gene, clone size, V gene, J gene, CDR3 DNA, CDR3 protein. The D gene is left open where the match is weak. Size is stated for part of the rows, as once, few or many counts, or as a class when the clone is expanded.

D: TRBD2; size: many; V: TRBV12-3/TRBV12-4; J: TRBJ2-5; DNA: TGTGCCAGCAGTCTAGCGGCAAGCGGGACCCAGTACTTC; CDR3: CASSLAASGTQYF
D: TRBD2; size: few; V: TRBV9; J: TRBJ2-1; DNA: TGTGCCAGCAGCGTACCAACGGCCGGGACTAGCGGGAGGAATGAGCAGTTCTTC; CDR3: CASSVPTAGTSGRNEQFF
D: TRBD1; size: NA; V: TRBV20-1; J: TRBJ2-7; DNA: TGCAGTGCCATCGGCTTCTCGGGACAGAACTCCTACGAGCAGTACTTC; CDR3: CSAIGFSGQNSYEQYF
D: NA; size: many; V: TRBV27; J: TRBJ2-5; DNA: TGTGCCAGCAGTTCTCTGGGAGAGACCCAGTACTTC; CDR3: CASSSLGETQYF
D: TRBD2; size: NA; V: TRBV2; J: TRBJ2-1; DNA: TGTGCCAGCGGGAGACTAGCTTACAATGAGCAGTTCTTC; CDR3: CASGRLAYNEQFF
D: NA; size: many; V: TRBV20-1; J: TRBJ1-2; DNA: TGCAGTGCTCCAGTAACATCTATTGATGGCTACACCTTC; CDR3: CSAPVTSIDGYTF
D: TRBD1; size: few; V: TRBV20-1; J: TRBJ1-5; DNA: TGCAGTGCAGCTACAGGGGGGGATCAGCCCCAGCATTTT; CDR3: CSAATGGDQPQHF
D: TRBD1; size: few; V: TRBV27; J: TRBJ1-2; DNA: TGTGCCAGCTTCGACAGGGTAAAGGGTGGCTACACCTTC; CDR3: CASFDRVKGGYTF
D: NA; size: many; V: TRBV28; J: TRBJ1-4; DNA: TGTGCCAGCGGGGGGCCAGGGTCTAATGAAAAACTGTTTTTT; CDR3: CASGGPGSNEKLFF
D: NA; size: NA; V: TRBV7-6; J: TRBJ2-2; DNA: TGTGCCAGCAGCTTAGCAGTGCCGCCCCAGTCCGGGGAGCTGTTTTTT; CDR3: CASSLAVPPQSGELFF
D: TRBD1; size: many; V: TRBV20-1; J: TRBJ2-7; DNA: TGCAGTGCTAGATCCGGGACAGGGAGCTCCTACGAGCAGTACTTC; CDR3: CSARSGTGSSYEQYF
D: NA; size: many; V: TRBV12-3/TRBV12-4; J: TRBJ2-5; DNA: TGTGCCAGCACCCCGGGTGCTCCCAGGGACCAAGAGACCCAGTACTTC; CDR3: CASTPGAPRDQETQYF
D: TRBD2; size: once; V: TRBV2; J: TRBJ2-3; DNA: TGTGCCAGCAGTGACTTCGAGCGGGAGGCAGCAGATACGCAGTATTTT; CDR3: CASSDFEREAADTQYF
D: TRBD1; size: NA; V: TRBV19; J: TRBJ1-1; DNA: TGTGCCAGTAGTGCGGGACAGGTAGGCGGAACTGAAGCTTTCTTT; CDR3: CASSAGQVGGTEAFF
D: NA; size: NA; V: TRBV2; J: TRBJ2-4; DNA: TGTGCCAGCAGTGGGCCGTATCTGGGAGCCAAAAACATTCAGTACTTC; CDR3: CASSGPYLGAKNIQYF